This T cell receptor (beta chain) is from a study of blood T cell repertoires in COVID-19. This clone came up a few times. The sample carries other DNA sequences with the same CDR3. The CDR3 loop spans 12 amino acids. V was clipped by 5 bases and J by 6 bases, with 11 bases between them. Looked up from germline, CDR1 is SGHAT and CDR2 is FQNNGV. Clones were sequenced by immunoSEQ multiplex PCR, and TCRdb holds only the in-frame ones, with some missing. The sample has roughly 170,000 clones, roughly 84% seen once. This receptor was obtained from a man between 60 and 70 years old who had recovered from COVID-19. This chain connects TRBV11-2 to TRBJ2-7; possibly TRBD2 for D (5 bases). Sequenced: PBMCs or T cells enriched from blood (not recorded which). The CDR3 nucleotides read TGTGCCAGCAGCCCACGAGGGCCCGAGCAGTACTTC. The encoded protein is CASSPRGPEQYF.